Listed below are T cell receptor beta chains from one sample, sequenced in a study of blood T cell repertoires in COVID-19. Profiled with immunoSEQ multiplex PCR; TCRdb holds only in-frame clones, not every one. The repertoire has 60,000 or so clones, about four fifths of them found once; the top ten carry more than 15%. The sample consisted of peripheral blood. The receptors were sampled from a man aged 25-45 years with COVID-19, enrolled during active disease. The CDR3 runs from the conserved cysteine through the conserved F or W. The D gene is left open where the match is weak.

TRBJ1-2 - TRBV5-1 TGCGCCAGCAGCTTGGCAGGGGATCACTATGGCTACACCTTC CASSLAGDHYGYTF
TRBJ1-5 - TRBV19 TGTGCCAGTAGTAAGCAAGTCGGCAATCAGCCCCAGCATTTT CASSKQVGNQPQHF
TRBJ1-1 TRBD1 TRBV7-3 TGTGCCAGCAGTCGACAGGGGGGCACTGAAGCTTTCTTT CASSRQGGTEAFF
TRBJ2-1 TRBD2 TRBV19 TGTGCCAGTAGTGGAGCCGTAGCGGGAGGGCCACAGTTCTTC CASSGAVAGGPQFF
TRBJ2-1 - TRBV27 TGTGCCAGCAGTTTTAGCGGTGGGATTGGGGCAGAGCAGTTCTTC CASSFSGGIGAEQFF
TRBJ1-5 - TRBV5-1 TGCGCCAGCAGCCCGACATACAGGGCCCAGCCCCAGCATTTT CASSPTYRAQPQHF
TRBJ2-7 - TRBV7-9 TGTGCCAGCACCGGCCTCTCCTACGAGCAGTACTTC CASTGLSYEQYF
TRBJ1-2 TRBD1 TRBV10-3 TGTGCCATCAGTCCGGACAGGGGGTATGGCTACACCTTC CAISPDRGYGYTF
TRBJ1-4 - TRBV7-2 TGTGCCAGCAACCCGACAGGCCTTAATGAAAAACTGTTTTTT CASNPTGLNEKLFF
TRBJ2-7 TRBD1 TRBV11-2 TGTGCCAGCAGCTTCCCCGGGACAGTTGGGTACTTC CASSFPGTVGYF
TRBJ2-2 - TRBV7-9 TGTGCCAGCAGCTTAGAGGGGGCCGGGGAGCTGTTTTTT CASSLEGAGELFF
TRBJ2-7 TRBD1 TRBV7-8 TGTGCCAGCAGCGCCACTGGACAGGTAGAGTACTTC CASSATGQVEYF
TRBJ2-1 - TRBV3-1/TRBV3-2 TGTGCCAGCAGACCGGACTATGGACAATACAATGAGCAGTTCTTC CASRPDYGQYNEQFF
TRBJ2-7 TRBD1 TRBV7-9 TGTGCCAGCAGCGCCAGGACAGGGCGCGCTTACGAGCAGTACTTC CASSARTGRAYEQYF
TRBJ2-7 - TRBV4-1 TGCGCCAGCAGCCAAGAGATCGGCGGGGAGATTACCTACGAGCAGTACTTC CASSQEIGGEITYEQYF
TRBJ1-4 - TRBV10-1 TGCGCCAGCAGTGGACAGCTCCATGAAAAACTGTTTTTT CASSGQLHEKLFF
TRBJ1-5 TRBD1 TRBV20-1 TGCAGTGCTAGTGCCGGGACAGGAGACTCTCAGCCCCAGCATTTT CSASAGTGDSQPQHF
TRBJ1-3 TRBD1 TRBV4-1 TGCGCCAGCAGCCGGTTTCTCGGGGACAGGAGCTCTGGAAACACCATATATTTT CASSRFLGDRSSGNTIYF
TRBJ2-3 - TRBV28 TGTGCCAGCACCGTCAGCACAGATACGCAGTATTTT CASTVSTDTQYF
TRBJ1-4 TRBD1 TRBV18 TGTGCCAGCTCCGGACAGGGGCGTAATGAAAAACTGTTTTTT CASSGQGRNEKLFF